A single TCR beta chain is shown here with its context. Antigen: not known. This specimen comes from a study of Tregs in tolerant kidney transplant recipients. Study findings and constraints: Validation in larger populations is needed because few patients were studied. Biological reproducibility was not directly addressed in this study. Tolerant patients' donor-specific Tregs expanded beyond overall Tregs, suggesting antigen-driven growth.

Only in-frame clones appear in the TCRdb table, and some are missing; sequencing was by immunoSEQ multiplex PCR. Of tens of thousands of clones listed, over 85% were seen once; the top ten hold 1.6%. Recipients received nonmyeloablative bone marrow transplants from related graft donors, with transient mixed chimerism. Unstimulated regulatory T cells (CD4+CD25+CD127-), CD4+CD25- non-regulatory cells, CD4 and CD8 cells were FACS-sorted from thawed PBMCs. The input for sequencing was CD4+ T cells from blood (PBMCs), taken 12 months after the transplant. The source is a human patient who received a combined kidney and bone marrow transplant. Some T cells may originate from the graft donor.

CDR3 DNA sequence: TGTGCCAGCAGTCTCCCCGGACACCGAAACTACCAATCTGGGGCCAACGTCCTGACTTTC. Protein: CASSLPGHRNYQSGANVLTF. The V and J genes are TRBV28 and TRBJ2-6; TRBD1 is a possible D gene (5 bases). Germline V lookup: CDR1 MDHEN, CDR2 SYDVKM. Trimming left V 5 bases short and J 1 base short, with 24 bases between. The CDR3 length is 20 residues.